This T cell receptor beta chain was captured by sequencing in a study of T cell repertoires in cytomegalovirus infection. Study-wide points: Predominance within the ex vivo response was attributable to HLA-C-restricted CMV-specific TCR beta clonotypes.

This clonotype was counted between two and nine times. The antigen is not known. MiXCR was run by TCRdb on the reads, yielding one entry per CDR3 protein. The sample lists approximately 170,000 distinct CDR3 sequences, roughly 17% occurring once. This CDR3 contains 13 residues. Germline V gives CDR1 DFQATT, CDR2 SNEGSKA (reference sequence). Trimming removed 1 base at V and 1 base at J, with 5 bases between. V and J are TRBV20-1 and TRBJ2-1; D gene ambiguous. This TCR was recovered from a human donor in good health (CMV status not recorded). Some clones in this sample may be carry-over from other donors' samples. Sequenced material: CD8+ T cells from PBMCs. As DNA, the CDR3 is TGCAGTGCTAGAGCTGGGTCCTACAATGAGCAGTTCTTC. Translation: CSARAGSYNEQFF.